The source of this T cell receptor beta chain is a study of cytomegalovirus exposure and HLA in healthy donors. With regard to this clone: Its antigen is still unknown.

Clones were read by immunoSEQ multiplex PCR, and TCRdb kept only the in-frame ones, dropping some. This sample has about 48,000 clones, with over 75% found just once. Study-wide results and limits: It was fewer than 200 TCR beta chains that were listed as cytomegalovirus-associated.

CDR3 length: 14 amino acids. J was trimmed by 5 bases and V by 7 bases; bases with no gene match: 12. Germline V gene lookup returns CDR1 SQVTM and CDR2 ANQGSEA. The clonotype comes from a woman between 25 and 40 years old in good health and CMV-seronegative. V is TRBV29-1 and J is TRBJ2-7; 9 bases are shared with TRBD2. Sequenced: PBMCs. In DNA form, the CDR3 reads TGCAGCGCCAGCCTCAACGCGGGAGGGGACGAGCAGTACTTC. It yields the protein CSASLNAGGDEQYF.